This TCR beta chain was recorded in a study of blood T cell repertoires in COVID-19. On the study more broadly: COVID-19 samples, acute and convalescent, were from the United States, Italy and Spain. Sources were T cells, B-cell-depleted T cells, or PBMCs; the material itself was cDNA or gDNA.

Between the trimmed V and J ends, which lost 7 bases and 4 bases, there was a span of 13 bases. The CDR3 spans 14 residues. Germline lookup yields CDR1 WSHSY and CDR2 SAAADI. Libraries were prepared by immunoSEQ multiplex PCR; TCRdb keeps only in-frame clonotypes and omits some of them. The sample consists of 100,000 to 150,000 clones, around 86% of them appearing once. The rearrangement links TRBV10-2 to TRBJ2-2; possible D gene TRBD1, 6 bases. The origin of this receptor is a human donor in a cohort sampled during active COVID-19. The source material was peripheral blood. The CDR3 sequence: CASNLGQVTGELFF. CDR3 coding DNA: TGCGCCAGCAACCTGGGACAAGTCACCGGGGAGCTGTTTTTT.